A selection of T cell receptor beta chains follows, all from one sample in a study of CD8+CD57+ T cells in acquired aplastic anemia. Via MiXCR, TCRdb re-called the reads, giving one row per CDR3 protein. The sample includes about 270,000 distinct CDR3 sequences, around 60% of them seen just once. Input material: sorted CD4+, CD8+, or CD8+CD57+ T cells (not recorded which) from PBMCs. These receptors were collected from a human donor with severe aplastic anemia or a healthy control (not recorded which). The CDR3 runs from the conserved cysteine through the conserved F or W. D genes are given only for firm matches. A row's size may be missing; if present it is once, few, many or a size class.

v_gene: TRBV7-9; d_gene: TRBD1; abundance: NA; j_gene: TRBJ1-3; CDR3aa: CASSPRQGGGNTIYF; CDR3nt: TGTGCCAGCAGCCCCCGACAGGGCGGTGGAAACACCATATATTTT
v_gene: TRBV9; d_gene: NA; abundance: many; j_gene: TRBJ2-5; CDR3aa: CASNGLPQETQYF; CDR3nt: TGTGCCAGCAACGGACTGCCCCAAGAGACCCAGTACTTC
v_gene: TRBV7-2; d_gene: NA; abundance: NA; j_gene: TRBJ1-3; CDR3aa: CASSLNIGNTIYF; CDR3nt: TGTGCCAGCAGCTTGAACATCGGAAACACCATATATTTT
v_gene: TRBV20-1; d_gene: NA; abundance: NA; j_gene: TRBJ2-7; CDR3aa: CSATDYGYEQYF; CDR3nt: TGCAGTGCTACGGACTATGGGTACGAGCAGTACTTC
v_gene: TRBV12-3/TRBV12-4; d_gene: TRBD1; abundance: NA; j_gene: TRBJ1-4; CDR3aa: CASSLRDRISGKLFF; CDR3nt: TGTGCCAGCAGTCTTAGGGACAGGATCTCTGGAAAACTGTTTTTT
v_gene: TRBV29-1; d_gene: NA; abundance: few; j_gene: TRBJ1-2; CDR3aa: CSVEEDLSYGYTF; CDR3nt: TGCAGCGTTGAAGAGGATCTAAGCTATGGCTACACCTTC
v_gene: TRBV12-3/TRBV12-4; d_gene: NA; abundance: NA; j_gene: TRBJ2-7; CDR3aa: CASSRTYGQYF; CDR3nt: TGTGCCAGCAGTAGAACCTACGGGCAGTACTTC
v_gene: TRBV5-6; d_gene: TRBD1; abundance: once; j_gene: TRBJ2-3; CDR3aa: CASSHQDRALHF; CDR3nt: TGTGCCAGCAGTCATCAGGACAGGGCCTTGCATTTT
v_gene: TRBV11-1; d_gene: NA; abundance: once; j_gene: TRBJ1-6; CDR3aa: CASSLRTRGSPLHF; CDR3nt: TGTGCTAGCAGCTTAAGAACCAGGGGTTCACCCCTCCACTTT
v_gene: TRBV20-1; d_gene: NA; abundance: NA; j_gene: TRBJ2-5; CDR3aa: CSARNPPRETQYF; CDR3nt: TGCAGTGCTAGAAATCCGCCGCGCGAGACCCAGTACTTC
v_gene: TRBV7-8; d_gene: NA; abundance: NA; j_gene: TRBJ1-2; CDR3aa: CASSHPFSGTYGYTF; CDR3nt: TGCGCCAGCAGCCACCCCTTTTCCGGGACCTATGGCTACACCTTC
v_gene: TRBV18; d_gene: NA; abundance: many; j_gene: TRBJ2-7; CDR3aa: CASSPLAVAEQYF; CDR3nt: TGTGCCAGCTCACCATTGGCTGTAGCCGAGCAGTACTTC
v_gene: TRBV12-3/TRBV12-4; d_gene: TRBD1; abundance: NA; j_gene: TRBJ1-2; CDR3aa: CASSSGQGGYTF; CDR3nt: TGTGCCAGCAGTTCGGGACAGGGAGGCTACACCTTC
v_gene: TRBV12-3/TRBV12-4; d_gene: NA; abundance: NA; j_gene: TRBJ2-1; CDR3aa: CASTLGNEQFF; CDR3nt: TGTGCCAGCACCCTCGGCAATGAGCAGTTCTTC
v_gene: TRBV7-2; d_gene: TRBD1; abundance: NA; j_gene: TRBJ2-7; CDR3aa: CASSSGTDPSEQYF; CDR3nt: TGTGCCAGCAGTTCCGGGACAGACCCCTCCGAGCAGTACTTC
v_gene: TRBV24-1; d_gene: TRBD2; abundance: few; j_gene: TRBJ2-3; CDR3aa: CATSDLTSGTSADTQYF; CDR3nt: TGTGCCACCAGTGATTTGACTAGCGGGACCTCGGCAGATACGCAGTATTTT
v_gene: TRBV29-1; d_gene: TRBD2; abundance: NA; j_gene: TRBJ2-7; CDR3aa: CSVEILEREPYEQYF; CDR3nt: TGCAGCGTTGAAATACTGGAGCGGGAGCCCTACGAGCAGTACTTC
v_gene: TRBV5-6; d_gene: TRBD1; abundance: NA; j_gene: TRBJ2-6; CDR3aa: CASNSAGTADANVLTF; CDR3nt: TGTGCCAGCAACTCGGCAGGGACAGCAGATGCCAACGTCCTGACTTTC
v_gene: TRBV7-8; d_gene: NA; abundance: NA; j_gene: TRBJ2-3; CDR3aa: CASSLLAMRTDTQYF; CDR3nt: TGTGCCAGCAGCTTATTAGCGATGCGCACAGATACGCAGTATTTT
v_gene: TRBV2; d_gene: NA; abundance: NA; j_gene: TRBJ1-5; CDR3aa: CASSEIRNNQPQHF; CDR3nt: TGTGCCAGCAGTGAAATCAGAAACAATCAGCCCCAGCATTTT
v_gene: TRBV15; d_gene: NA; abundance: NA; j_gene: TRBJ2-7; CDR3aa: CATSRGSSTVPEQYF; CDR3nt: TGTGCCACCAGCAGAGGTAGTTCGACAGTTCCCGAGCAGTACTTC
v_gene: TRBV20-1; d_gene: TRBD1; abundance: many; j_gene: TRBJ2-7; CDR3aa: CSAALTGTGVGYEQYF; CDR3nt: TGCAGTGCTGCTCTTACCGGGACAGGGGTCGGTTACGAGCAGTACTTC
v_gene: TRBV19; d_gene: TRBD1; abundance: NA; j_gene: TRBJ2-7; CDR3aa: CASSRGQGTNIGVEQYF; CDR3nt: TGTGCCAGTAGTAGGGGACAGGGGACCAACATCGGGGTCGAGCAGTACTTC